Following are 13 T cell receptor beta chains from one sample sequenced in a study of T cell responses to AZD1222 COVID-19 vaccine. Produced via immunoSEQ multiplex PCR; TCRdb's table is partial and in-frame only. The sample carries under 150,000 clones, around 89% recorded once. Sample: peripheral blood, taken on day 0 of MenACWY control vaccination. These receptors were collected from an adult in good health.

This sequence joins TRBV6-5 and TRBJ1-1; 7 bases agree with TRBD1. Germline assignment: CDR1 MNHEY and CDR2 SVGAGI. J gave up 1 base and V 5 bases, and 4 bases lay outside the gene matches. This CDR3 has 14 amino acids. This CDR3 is CASSHRGENTEAFF. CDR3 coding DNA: TGTGCCAGCAGTCACAGGGGTGAGAACACTGAAGCTTTCTTT.

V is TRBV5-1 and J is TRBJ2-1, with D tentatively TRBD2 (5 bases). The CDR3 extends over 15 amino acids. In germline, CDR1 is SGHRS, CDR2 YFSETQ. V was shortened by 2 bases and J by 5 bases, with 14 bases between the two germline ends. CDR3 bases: TGCGCCAGCAGCTTACAGCCGGGGTTGAACAATGAGCAGTTCTTC. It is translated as CASSLQPGLNNEQFF.

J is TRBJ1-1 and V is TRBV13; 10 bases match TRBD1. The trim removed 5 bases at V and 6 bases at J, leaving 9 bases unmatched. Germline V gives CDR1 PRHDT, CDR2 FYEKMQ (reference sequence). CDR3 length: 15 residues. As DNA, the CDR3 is TGTGCCAGCAGCCCGCGGACAGGGGGAGGTTCTGAAGCTTTCTTT. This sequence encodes CASSPRTGGGSEAFF.

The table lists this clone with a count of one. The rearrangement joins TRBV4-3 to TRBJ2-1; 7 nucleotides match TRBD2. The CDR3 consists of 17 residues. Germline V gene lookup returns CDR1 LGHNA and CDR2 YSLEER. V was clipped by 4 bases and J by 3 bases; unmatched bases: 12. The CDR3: CASSPRRGLADYNEQFF. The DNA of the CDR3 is TGCGCCAGCAGCCCGAGACGGGGTCTAGCGGACTACAATGAGCAGTTCTTC.

CDR3 in DNA: TGTGCCATCAGACAGGGGGCGAACGGGGAGCTGTTTTTT. Its protein is CAIRQGANGELFF. This chain links TRBV10-3 with TRBJ2-2; 9 nucleotides match TRBD1. The CDR3 is 13 residues long. With 6 bases clipped from V and 7 bases from J, the junction kept 3 bases outside the gene matches. CDR1 is ENHRY and CDR2 is SYGVKD in the germline V gene.

CDR3 sequence: CAISIEIYNEQFF. CDR3 coding DNA: TGTGCCATCAGTATAGAGATATACAATGAGCAGTTCTTC. This chain links TRBV10-3 with TRBJ2-1; D is unclear. Germline-derived CDR1 and CDR2 are ENHRY and SYGVKD. This CDR3 spans 13 amino acids. Trimming removed 5 bases from V and 4 bases from J, with 9 bases in between.

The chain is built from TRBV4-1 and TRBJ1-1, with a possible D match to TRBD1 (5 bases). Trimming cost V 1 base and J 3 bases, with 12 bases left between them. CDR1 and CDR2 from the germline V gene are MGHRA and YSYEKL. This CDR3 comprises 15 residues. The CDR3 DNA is TGCGCCAGCAGCCAAGCTGGGGGAGGGGACACTGAAGCTTTCTTT. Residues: CASSQAGGGDTEAFF.

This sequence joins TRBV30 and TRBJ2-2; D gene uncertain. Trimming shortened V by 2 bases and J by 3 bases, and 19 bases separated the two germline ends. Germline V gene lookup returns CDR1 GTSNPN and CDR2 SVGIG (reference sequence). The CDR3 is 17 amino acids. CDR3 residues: CAWSTPKIARHTGELFF. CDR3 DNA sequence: TGTGCCTGGAGTACCCCCAAGATAGCTAGGCACACCGGGGAGCTGTTTTTT.

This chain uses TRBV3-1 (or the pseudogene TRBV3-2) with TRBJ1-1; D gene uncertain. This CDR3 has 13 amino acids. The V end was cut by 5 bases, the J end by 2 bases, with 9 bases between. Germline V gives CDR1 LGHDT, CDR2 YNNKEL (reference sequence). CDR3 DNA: TGTGCCAGCAGCATACGCAGAAACACTGAAGCTTTCTTT. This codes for CASSIRRNTEAFF.

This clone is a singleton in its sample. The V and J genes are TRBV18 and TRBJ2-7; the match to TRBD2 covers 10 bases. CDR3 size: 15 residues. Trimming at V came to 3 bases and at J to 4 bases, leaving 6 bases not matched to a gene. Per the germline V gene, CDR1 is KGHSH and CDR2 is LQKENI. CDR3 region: CASSPARTSGYEQYF. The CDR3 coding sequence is TGTGCCAGCTCACCCGCTCGGACTAGCGGTTACGAGCAGTACTTC.

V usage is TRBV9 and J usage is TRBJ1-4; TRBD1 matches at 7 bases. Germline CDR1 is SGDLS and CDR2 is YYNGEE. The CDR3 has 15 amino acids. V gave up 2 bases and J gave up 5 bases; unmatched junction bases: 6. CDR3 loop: CASSVTGRSNEKLFF. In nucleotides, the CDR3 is TGTGCCAGCAGCGTGACAGGGAGATCCAATGAAAAACTGTTTTTT.

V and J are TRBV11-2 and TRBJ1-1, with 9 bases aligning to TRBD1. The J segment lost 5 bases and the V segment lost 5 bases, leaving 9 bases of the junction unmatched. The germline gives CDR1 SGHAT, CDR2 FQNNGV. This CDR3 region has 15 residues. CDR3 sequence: CASSGLTGGGTEAFF. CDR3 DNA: TGTGCCAGCAGCGGGCTGACAGGGGGTGGAACTGAAGCTTTCTTT.

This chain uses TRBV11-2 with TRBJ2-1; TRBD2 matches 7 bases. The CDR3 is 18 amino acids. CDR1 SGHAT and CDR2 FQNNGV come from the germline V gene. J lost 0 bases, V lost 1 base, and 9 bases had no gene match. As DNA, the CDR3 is TGTGCCAGCAGCTTAGGAAGGTTACTAGCGAGCTCCTACAATGAGCAGTTCTTC. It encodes CASSLGRLLASSYNEQFF. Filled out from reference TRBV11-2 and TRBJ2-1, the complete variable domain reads EAGVAQSPRYKIIEKRQSVAFWCNPISGHATLYWYQQILGQGPKLLIQFQNNGVVDDSQLPKDRFSAERLKGVDSTLKIQPAKLEDSAVYLCASSLGRLLASSYNEQFFGPGTRLTVL.